This T cell receptor (beta chain) derives from a study of cytomegalovirus exposure and HLA in healthy donors. General study findings and limits: Most of the TCR beta V segments (in an earlier analysis) were productive either about 87% or about 30% of the time. For most TCR sequences rarity was the rule, although some public TCRs occurred in many donors.

The CDR3 sequence is 13 residues long. Germline V gives CDR1 SGHDT, CDR2 YYEEEE. As for this clone: Its target is not known.

Use of 60 Vbeta and 13 Jbeta primers characterized the PCR. Repertoires were generated with immunoSEQ multiplex PCR, while TCRdb's copy carries only in-frame clones and drops some. The sample consists of around 180,000 clones, 84% of them appearing once. The source of this sequence is a girl aged 10 to 17 in good health and CMV-seropositive. The sequenced sample consisted of PBMCs. V gene TRBV5-6 combines with J gene TRBJ2-5; D unclear. The J call is doubtful: the DNA matches TRBJ2-7 better. The CDR3: CASSLDSLYEQYF. The CDR3 region has the DNA TGTGCCAGCAGCTTGGACAGTCTTTACGAGCAGTACTTC.